This TCR beta chain was identified during a study of cytomegalovirus exposure and HLA in healthy donors. Findings of the study overall: The investigators catalogued 150 to 200 TCR beta chains as cytomegalovirus-associated. Published work reported that the classifier diagnosed cytomegalovirus status with high specificity and sensitivity. Generally TCR sequences proved uncommon, though certain public TCRs appeared in numerous donors.

To note about this clone: What it binds is unknown.

Germline V gene data show CDR1 as LNHDA and CDR2 as SQIVND (reference sequence). This CDR3 has 15 amino acids. V lost 7 bases and J lost 2, with 16 bases in between. Healthy bone marrow donors formed the donor group. PCR used 60 Vbeta primers and 13 Jbeta primers. Sequenced by immunoSEQ multiplex PCR; TCRdb stores in-frame clones only, minus some. Of over 100,000 clones in the sample, 60% to 85% are singletons; the top ten hold approximately 2.5%. Sequencing was carried out using PBMCs. The receptor was derived from a female donor in good health and CMV-seronegative. J is TRBJ2-3 and V is TRBV19, with D possibly matching TRBD1 (5 bases). The CDR3 is CASKRGRADTDTQYF. CDR3 coding DNA: TGTGCCAGTAAAAGGGGCAGGGCCGACACAGATACGCAGTATTTT.